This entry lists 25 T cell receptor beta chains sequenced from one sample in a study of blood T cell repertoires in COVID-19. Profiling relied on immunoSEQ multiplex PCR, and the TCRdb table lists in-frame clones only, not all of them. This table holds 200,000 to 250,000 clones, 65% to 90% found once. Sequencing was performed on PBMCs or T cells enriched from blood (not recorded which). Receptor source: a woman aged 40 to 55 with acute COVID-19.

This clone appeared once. The CDR3 region has the DNA TGTGCCACCAGTCTGACGGGACTAGCTCGCAATCTCCCGTACAATGAGCAGTTCTTC. Translating gives CATSLTGLARNLPYNEQFF. The V and J genes are TRBV15 and TRBJ2-1; 9 bases agree with TRBD2. The germline gives CDR1 LNHNV, CDR2 YYDKDF (reference sequence). This CDR3 spans 19 amino acids. V lost 6 bases to trimming and J lost 4 bases; unmatched junction nucleotides: 19.

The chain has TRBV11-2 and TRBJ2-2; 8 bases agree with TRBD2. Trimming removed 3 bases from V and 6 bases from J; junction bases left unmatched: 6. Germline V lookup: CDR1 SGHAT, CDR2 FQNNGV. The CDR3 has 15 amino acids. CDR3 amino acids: CASSFAGGGPGELFF. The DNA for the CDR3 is TGTGCCAGCAGCTTTGCCGGGGGGGGCCCCGGGGAGCTGTTTTTT.

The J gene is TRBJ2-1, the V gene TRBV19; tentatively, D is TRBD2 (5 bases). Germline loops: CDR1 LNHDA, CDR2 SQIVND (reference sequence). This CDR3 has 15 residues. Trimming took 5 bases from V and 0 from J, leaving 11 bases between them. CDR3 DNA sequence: TGTGCCAGTAGTGAGGGAATTTCCTCCTACAATGAGCAGTTCTTC. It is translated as CASSEGISSYNEQFF.

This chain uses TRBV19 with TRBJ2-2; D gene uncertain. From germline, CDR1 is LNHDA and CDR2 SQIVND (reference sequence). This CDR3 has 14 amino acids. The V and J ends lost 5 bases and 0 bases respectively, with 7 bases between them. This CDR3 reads CASSLQTNTGELFF. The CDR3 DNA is TGTGCCAGTAGTTTACAGACGAACACCGGGGAGCTGTTTTTT.

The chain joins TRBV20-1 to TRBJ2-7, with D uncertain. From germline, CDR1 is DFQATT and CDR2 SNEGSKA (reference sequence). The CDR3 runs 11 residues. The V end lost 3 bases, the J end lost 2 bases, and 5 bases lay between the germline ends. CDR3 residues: CSASPAYEQYF. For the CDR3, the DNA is TGCAGTGCTAGCCCAGCCTACGAGCAGTACTTC.

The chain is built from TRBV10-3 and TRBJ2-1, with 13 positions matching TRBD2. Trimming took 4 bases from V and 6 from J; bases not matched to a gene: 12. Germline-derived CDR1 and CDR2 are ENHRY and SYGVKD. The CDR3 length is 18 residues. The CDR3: CAISGPPQLAGGGNEQFF. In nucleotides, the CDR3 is TGTGCCATCAGTGGACCCCCTCAACTAGCGGGAGGGGGCAATGAGCAGTTCTTC.

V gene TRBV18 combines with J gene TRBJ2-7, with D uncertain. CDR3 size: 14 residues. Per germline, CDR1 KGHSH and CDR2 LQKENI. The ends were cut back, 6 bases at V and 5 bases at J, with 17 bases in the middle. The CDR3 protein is CASSPSLGAHEQYF. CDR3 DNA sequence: TGTGCCAGCTCCCCATCTTTGGGCGCCCACGAGCAGTACTTC.

As DNA, the CDR3 is TGTGCCAGCTCACCACCGAGTAGCGGGAGTGGGGGAGAGACCCAGTACTTC. It translates to CASSPPSSGSGGETQYF. V gene TRBV18 combines with J gene TRBJ2-5; TRBD2 matches 9 bases. This CDR3 region has 17 residues. Germline CDR1 reads KGHSH; CDR2 reads LQKENI. Germline trimming cut 0 bases from V and 4 bases from J; bases unmatched to any gene: 9.

This chain's CDR3 is CASSLENQNSGRARETQYF. CDR3 nucleotide sequence: TGTGCCAGCAGCTTAGAAAACCAAAATAGCGGGAGGGCCCGGGAGACCCAGTACTTC. The chain employs TRBV11-3 and TRBJ2-5, with 11 bases that match TRBD2. The CDR3 covers 19 residues. Trimming cost V 0 bases and J 5 bases; bases outside gene matches: 14. The germline gives CDR1 SGHNT, CDR2 YENEEA.

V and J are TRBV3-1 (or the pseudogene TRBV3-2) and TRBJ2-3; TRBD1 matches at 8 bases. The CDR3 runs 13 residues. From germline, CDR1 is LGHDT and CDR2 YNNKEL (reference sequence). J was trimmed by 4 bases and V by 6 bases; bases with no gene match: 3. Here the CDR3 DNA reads TGTGCCAGCAGGCAGGGGGCCTCAGATACGCAGTATTTT. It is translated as CASRQGASDTQYF.

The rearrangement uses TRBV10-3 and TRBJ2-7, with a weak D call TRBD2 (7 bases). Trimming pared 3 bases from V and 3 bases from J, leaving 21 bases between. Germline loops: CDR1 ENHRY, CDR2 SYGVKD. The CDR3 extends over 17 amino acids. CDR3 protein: CAISDWGGSGISYEQYF. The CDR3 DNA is TGTGCCATCAGTGATTGGGGGGGCAGCGGGATAAGCTACGAGCAGTACTTC.

This CDR3 is CANPPGRSYEQYF. CDR3 DNA sequence: TGCGCCAACCCCCCAGGGAGGTCCTACGAGCAGTACTTC. This chain connects TRBV23-1 to TRBJ2-7, with D tentatively TRBD2 (6 bases). TRBV23-1 is recorded as an ORF, its role being uncertain. V shed 10 bases and J shed 1 base, with 14 bases lying between them. This CDR3 has 13 amino acids.

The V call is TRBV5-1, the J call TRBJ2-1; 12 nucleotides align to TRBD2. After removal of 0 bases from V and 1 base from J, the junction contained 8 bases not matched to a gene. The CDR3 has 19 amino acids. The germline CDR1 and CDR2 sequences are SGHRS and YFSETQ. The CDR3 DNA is TGCGCCAGCAGCTTGGGACTAGCGGGAGTTCTTAGGTCCTACAATGAGCAGTTCTTC. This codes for CASSLGLAGVLRSYNEQFF.

The DNA for the CDR3 is TGTGCCAGCAGCTTAGGGGACAGGGACAATGAGCAGTTCTTC. Its protein is CASSLGDRDNEQFF. V usage is TRBV11-2 and J usage is TRBJ2-1, with TRBD1 matching over 9 bases. The CDR3 contains 14 residues. Trimming at V came to 1 base and at J to 5 bases, leaving 0 bases not matched to a gene. Germline lookup yields CDR1 SGHAT and CDR2 FQNNGV.

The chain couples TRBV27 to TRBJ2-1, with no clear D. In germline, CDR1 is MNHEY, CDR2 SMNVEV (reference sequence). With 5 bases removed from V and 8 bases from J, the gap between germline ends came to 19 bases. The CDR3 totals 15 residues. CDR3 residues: CASSPSFPSPDEQFF. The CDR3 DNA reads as TGTGCCAGCAGTCCCTCCTTTCCCTCTCCGGATGAGCAGTTCTTC.

The CDR3 DNA sequence: TGTGCCAGCAGCTTCGGACAGGGCAATCAGCCCCAGCATTTT. Protein product: CASSFGQGNQPQHF. The V and J genes are TRBV5-6 and TRBJ1-5; 7 positions match TRBD1. V gave up 2 bases and J gave up 2 bases; unmatched junction bases: 1. CDR1 and CDR2 from the germline V gene are SGHDT and YYEEEE. The CDR3 is 14 residues long. The entire variable domain, with the rest obtained from reference TRBV5-6 and TRBJ1-5, is as follows: DAGVTQSPTHLIKTRGQQVTLRCSPKSGHDTVSWYQQALGQGPQFIFQYYEEEERQRGNFPDRFSGHQFPNYSSELNVNALLLGDSALYLCASSFGQGNQPQHFGDGTRLSIL.

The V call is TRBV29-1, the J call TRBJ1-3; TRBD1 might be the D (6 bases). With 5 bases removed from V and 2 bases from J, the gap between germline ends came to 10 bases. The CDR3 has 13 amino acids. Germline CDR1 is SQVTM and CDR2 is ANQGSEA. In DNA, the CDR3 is TGCAGCGTTTTCACAGGGACTGGAAACACCATATATTTT. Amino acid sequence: CSVFTGTGNTIYF.

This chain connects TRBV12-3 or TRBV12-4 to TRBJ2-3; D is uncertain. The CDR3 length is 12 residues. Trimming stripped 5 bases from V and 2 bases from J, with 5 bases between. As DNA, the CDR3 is TGTGCCAGCAGTCCCCACACAGATACGCAGTATTTT. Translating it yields CASSPHTDTQYF.

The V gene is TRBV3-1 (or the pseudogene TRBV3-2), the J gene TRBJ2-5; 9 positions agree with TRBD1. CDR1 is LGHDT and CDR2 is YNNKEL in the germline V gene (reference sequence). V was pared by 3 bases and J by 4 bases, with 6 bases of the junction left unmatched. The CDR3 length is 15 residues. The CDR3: CASSHVRTGAETQYF. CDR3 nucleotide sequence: TGTGCCAGCAGCCATGTTCGGACAGGGGCAGAGACCCAGTACTTC.

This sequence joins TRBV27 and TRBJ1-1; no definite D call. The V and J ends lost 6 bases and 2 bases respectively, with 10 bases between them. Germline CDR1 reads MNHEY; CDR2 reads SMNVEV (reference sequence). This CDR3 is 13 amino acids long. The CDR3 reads CASRGGTNTEAFF. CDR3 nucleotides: TGTGCCAGCAGAGGAGGCACCAACACTGAAGCTTTCTTT.

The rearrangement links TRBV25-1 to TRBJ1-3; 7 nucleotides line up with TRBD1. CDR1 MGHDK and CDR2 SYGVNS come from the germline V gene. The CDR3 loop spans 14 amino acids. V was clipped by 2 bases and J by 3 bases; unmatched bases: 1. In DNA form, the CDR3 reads TGTGCCAGCAGTGAACAGGGGGTTGGAAACACCATATATTTT. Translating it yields CASSEQGVGNTIYF.

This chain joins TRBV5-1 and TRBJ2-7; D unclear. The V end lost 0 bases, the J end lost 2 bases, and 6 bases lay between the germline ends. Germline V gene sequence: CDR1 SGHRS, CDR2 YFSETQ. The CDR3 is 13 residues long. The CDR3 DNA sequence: TGCGCCAGCAGCTTGGCAGGTACCTACGAGCAGTACTTC. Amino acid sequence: CASSLAGTYEQYF.

CDR3 coding DNA: TGTGCCAGCAGCTTACTGTCGGGGGAGCAGTTCTTC. This gives the protein CASSLLSGEQFF. The rearrangement links TRBV7-2 to TRBJ2-1, with a possible D match to TRBD2 (5 bases). From germline, CDR1 is SGHTA and CDR2 FQGNSA. The germline V and J ends were trimmed by 2 bases and 10 bases, with 9 bases remaining between them. The CDR3 spans 12 residues.

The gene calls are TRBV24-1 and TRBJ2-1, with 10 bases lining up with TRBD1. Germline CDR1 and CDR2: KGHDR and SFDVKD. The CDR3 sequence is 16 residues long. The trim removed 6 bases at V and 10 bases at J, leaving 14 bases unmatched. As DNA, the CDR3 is TGTGCCACCAGTCCCCAAGGAGGGACAGGGGCTCGCGAGCAGTTCTTC. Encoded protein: CATSPQGGTGAREQFF.

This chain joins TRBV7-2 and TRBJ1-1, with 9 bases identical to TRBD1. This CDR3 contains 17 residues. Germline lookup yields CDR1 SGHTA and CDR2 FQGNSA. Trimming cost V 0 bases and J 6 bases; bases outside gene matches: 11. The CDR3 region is CASSLAISLYRGPEAFF. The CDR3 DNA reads TGTGCCAGCAGCTTAGCGATTAGCTTATACAGGGGGCCTGAAGCTTTCTTT. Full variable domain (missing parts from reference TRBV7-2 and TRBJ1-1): GAGVSQSPSNKVTEKGKDVELRCDPISGHTALYWYRQSLGQGLEFLIYFQGNSAPDKSGLPSDRFSAERTGGSVSTLTIQRTQQEDSAVYLCASSLAISLYRGPEAFFGQGTRLTVV.